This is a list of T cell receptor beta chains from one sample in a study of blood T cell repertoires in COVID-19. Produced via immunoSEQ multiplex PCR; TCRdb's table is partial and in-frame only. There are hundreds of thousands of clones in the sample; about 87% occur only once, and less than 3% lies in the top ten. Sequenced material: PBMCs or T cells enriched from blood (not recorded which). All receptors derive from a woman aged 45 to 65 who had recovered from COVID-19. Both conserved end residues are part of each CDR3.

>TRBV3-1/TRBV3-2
CASSQDIGNYGYTF
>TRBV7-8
CASRRQSSDTQYF
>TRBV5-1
CASSYTGGRQETQYF
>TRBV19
CASSHGSTNEKLFF
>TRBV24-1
CATSVAGPTYNEQFF
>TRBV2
CASSGSGRPRGEQYF
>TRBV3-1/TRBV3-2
CASSQDVLGGGQYF
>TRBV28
CASIPVKGLQETQYF
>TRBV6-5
CASSLNGPNTEAFF
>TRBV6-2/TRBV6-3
CASSYSSSGHPDTGELFF
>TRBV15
CATSTQGTTEAFF
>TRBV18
CASSPPTGLAGHYEQYF
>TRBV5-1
CASSPGTGGLEQYF
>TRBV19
CASSIDALTATDTQYF